A selection of T cell receptor beta chains follows, all from one sample in a study of blood T cells in healthy people across ages. TCRdb itself ran the 5' RACE reads through MiXCR, one entry per CDR3 protein. The table shows approximately 800,000 distinct CDR3 sequences, with roughly 50% occurring only once. Sample: blood. The receptors originated from an elderly man in good health. The CDR3 runs from the conserved cysteine through the conserved F or W. The D gene is left open where the match is weak. Clone size appears in some rows only: once, few, many, or a class for an expanded clone.

D gene: -
V gene: TRBV6-2/TRBV6-3
J gene: TRBJ2-7
clone size: -
CDR3 DNA: TGTGCCAGCAGTGACTTGGAGCAGTACTTC
CDR3 protein: CASSDLEQYF

D gene: -
V gene: TRBV2
J gene: TRBJ1-2
clone size: -
CDR3 DNA: TGTGCCAGCAGTGAGGGAGTAAACTATGGCTACACCTTC
CDR3 protein: CASSEGVNYGYTF

D gene: TRBD1
V gene: TRBV27
J gene: TRBJ2-7
clone size: many
CDR3 DNA: TGTGCCAGCAGTTTCCCGGGACAGTACAATGAGCAGTACTTC
CDR3 protein: CASSFPGQYNEQYF

D gene: TRBD1
V gene: TRBV6-5
J gene: TRBJ1-1
clone size: -
CDR3 DNA: TGTGCCAGCAGTTACGGTATGGACAGGGGGCAGGATGAAGCTTTCTTT
CDR3 protein: CASSYGMDRGQDEAFF

D gene: -
V gene: TRBV30
J gene: TRBJ2-6
clone size: -
CDR3 DNA: TGTGCCTGCCCCTCCTGGGGGGCGGGTGGGGCCAACGTCCTGACTTTC
CDR3 protein: CACPSWGAGGANVLTF

D gene: -
V gene: TRBV29-1
J gene: TRBJ2-2
clone size: -
CDR3 DNA: TGCAGCGTTGAAAGTACACTCGGGGAGCTGTTTTTT
CDR3 protein: CSVESTLGELFF

D gene: -
V gene: TRBV2
J gene: TRBJ2-1
clone size: few
CDR3 DNA: TGTGCCAGCAGTGGGTCTAGCGATCTGGGTGAGCAGTTCTTC
CDR3 protein: CASSGSSDLGEQFF

D gene: TRBD2
V gene: TRBV20-1
J gene: TRBJ2-5
clone size: -
CDR3 DNA: TGCAGTGCGGGCGGACTAGCGGGAGACCAAGAGACCCAGTACTTC
CDR3 protein: CSAGGLAGDQETQYF

D gene: TRBD1
V gene: TRBV10-3
J gene: TRBJ2-5
clone size: -
CDR3 DNA: TGTGCCATCAGTTCACAGGGGGGAGCGGGGACCCAGTACTTC
CDR3 protein: CAISSQGGAGTQYF

D gene: -
V gene: TRBV10-3
J gene: TRBJ2-5
clone size: once
CDR3 DNA: TGTGCCGTCAGTGATAGCGGTCAAGAGACCCAGTACTTC
CDR3 protein: CAVSDSGQETQYF

D gene: -
V gene: TRBV3-1
J gene: TRBJ2-4
clone size: few
CDR3 DNA: TGTGCCAGCAGCCAAAGGAGTCCGATAGCCAAAAACATTCAGTACTTC
CDR3 protein: CASSQRSPIAKNIQYF

D gene: -
V gene: TRBV7-2
J gene: TRBJ1-3
clone size: -
CDR3 DNA: TGTGCCAGCAGCTTAGCCCCGGGGGCACAGGGAAACACCATATATTTT
CDR3 protein: CASSLAPGAQGNTIYF

D gene: -
V gene: TRBV5-1
J gene: TRBJ2-7
clone size: -
CDR3 DNA: TGCGCCAGCAGCTCCGGGCAGGGCGTACTGGTCTACGAGCAGTACTTC
CDR3 protein: CASSSGQGVLVYEQYF

D gene: -
V gene: TRBV2
J gene: TRBJ2-1
clone size: few
CDR3 DNA: TGTGCCAGCAGTGGCGAGAGAGAGCATGAGCAGTTCTTC
CDR3 protein: CASSGEREHEQFF

D gene: TRBD2
V gene: TRBV13
J gene: TRBJ2-7
clone size: -
CDR3 DNA: TGTGCCAGCAGCTTAATTCGGTCGGGACTAGCGGCCTACGAGCAGTACTTC
CDR3 protein: CASSLIRSGLAAYEQYF

D gene: -
V gene: TRBV7-9
J gene: TRBJ2-3
clone size: few
CDR3 DNA: TGTGCCAGCAGCTTCGGTACTAGGTCGGATACGCAGTATTTT
CDR3 protein: CASSFGTRSDTQYF

D gene: TRBD2
V gene: TRBV24-1
J gene: TRBJ2-1
clone size: -
CDR3 DNA: TGTGCCACCAGTACCGCGACTAGCGGGAGGGTCTACAATGAGCAGTTCTTC
CDR3 protein: CATSTATSGRVYNEQFF

D gene: TRBD2
V gene: TRBV6-2/TRBV6-3
J gene: TRBJ2-1
clone size: -
CDR3 DNA: TGTGCCAGCAGTTACCCCGCATCGGTCGGAGCGGGAGGGCTAAGGGAGCAGTTCTTC
CDR3 protein: CASSYPASVGAGGLREQFF

D gene: -
V gene: TRBV11-2
J gene: TRBJ1-6
clone size: -
CDR3 DNA: TGTGCCAGCCGCGCCCCAGGGAATTCACCCCTCCACTTT
CDR3 protein: CASRAPGNSPLHF

D gene: -
V gene: TRBV5-6
J gene: TRBJ2-3
clone size: -
CDR3 DNA: TGTGCCAGCAGCGACGGGTCGGGGCCGAAACCTAGCGCCCTACGTGATACGCAGTATTTT
CDR3 protein: CASSDGSGPKPSALRDTQYF

D gene: -
V gene: TRBV12-3/TRBV12-4
J gene: TRBJ2-1
clone size: -
CDR3 DNA: TGTGCCAGCACTTCGGATCTCTCCTACAATGAGCAGTTCTTC
CDR3 protein: CASTSDLSYNEQFF

D gene: -
V gene: TRBV5-1
J gene: TRBJ2-6
clone size: -
CDR3 DNA: TGCGCCAGTAACTCTGGGGGCTCTGGGGCCAACGTCCTGACTTTC
CDR3 protein: CASNSGGSGANVLTF

D gene: -
V gene: TRBV14
J gene: TRBJ2-1
clone size: -
CDR3 DNA: TGTGCCAGCAGCCTAAGGGCGGGACCGCGACTCAATGAGCAGTTCTTC
CDR3 protein: CASSLRAGPRLNEQFF

D gene: TRBD1
V gene: TRBV12-3/TRBV12-4
J gene: TRBJ2-7
clone size: -
CDR3 DNA: TGTGCCAGCGGACCCCACCGACAGGGCGGCTACGAGCAGTACTTC
CDR3 protein: CASGPHRQGGYEQYF

D gene: -
V gene: TRBV12-3/TRBV12-4
J gene: TRBJ2-1
clone size: -
CDR3 DNA: TGTGCCAGCAGTGGGGGCAGGGGGGGCTACAATGAGCAGTTCTTC
CDR3 protein: CASSGGRGGYNEQFF

D gene: -
V gene: TRBV7-3
J gene: TRBJ2-2
clone size: few
CDR3 DNA: TGTGCCAGCAGCTTAACCGTGAACACCGGGGAGCTGTTTTTT
CDR3 protein: CASSLTVNTGELFF

D gene: -
V gene: TRBV11-2
J gene: TRBJ2-3
clone size: -
CDR3 DNA: TGTGCCAGCAGCCCCTCTCTTGGTAGTACGCAGTATTTT
CDR3 protein: CASSPSLGSTQYF